This TCR beta chain stems from a study of regulatory T cells in long-lasting Graves disease. Noted time point: newly diagnosed GD, antithyroid drugs for less than 3 months. With RNA extracted from PBMCs as input, the TCR library was made. Germline CDR1 is SGHAT and CDR2 is FQNNGV. With 9 bases removed from V and 6 bases from J, the gap between germline ends came to 18 bases. This CDR3 has 13 residues. Libraries of TCR beta came from iRepertoire HTBI primers plus Arm-PCR of CDR3 regions. TCRdb reanalysed the multiplex PCR reads using MiXCR and keeps one entry per CDR3 protein. The sample has roughly 560,000 distinct CDR3 sequences, 16% seen once. The same sample was also studied in work on T cells in Graves' hyperthyroidism and ophthalmopathy.

The chain recombines TRBV11-2 with TRBJ2-7, with D perhaps TRBD1 or TRBD2 (6 bases each). The sequence derives from a woman aged 35-65 years with Graves disease. The material sequenced was peripheral blood mononuclear cells (PBMCs), taken at new diagnosis, from a patient treated with antithyroid drugs. Here the CDR3 DNA reads TGTGCCAGTAGTATAGCGGAGACAGGCGAGCAGTACTTC. Encoded protein: CASSIAETGEQYF.